This TCR beta chain was observed in a study of cytomegalovirus exposure and HLA in healthy donors. Broader study findings: In a later analysis, a missense DCLRE1C variant was linked to TCR beta V- and J-gene trimming.

The PCR employed 60 Vbeta primers together with 13 Jbeta primers. This table comes from immunoSEQ multiplex PCR, and its TCRdb copy is limited to in-frame clones, with some not included. The sample contains about 98,000 clones, about 81% of which appear only once. This CDR3 is built from 16 residues. J gave up 2 bases and V 3 bases, and 10 bases lay outside the gene matches. Germline V CDR1 and CDR2: GTSNPN, SVGIG (reference sequence). As regards this clone: Antigen specificity is unknown.

The chain employs TRBV30 and TRBJ1-2; 9 nucleotides align to TRBD1. Sequenced input: PBMCs. This receptor was identified in a man aged 18 to 29 in good health and CMV-seropositive. The CDR3: CAWRPPQGAVNYGYTF. DNA of the CDR3: TGTGCCTGGAGGCCACCACAGGGGGCCGTAAACTATGGCTACACCTTC. The whole variable domain, filled in from reference TRBV30 and TRBJ1-2, reads SQTIHQWPATLVQPVGSPLSLECTVEGTSNPNLYWYRQAAGRGLQLLFYSVGIGQISSEVPQNLSASRPQDRQFILSSKKLLLSDSGFYLCAWRPPQGAVNYGYTFGSGTRLTVV.